Listed below are T cell receptor beta chains from one sample, sequenced in a study of identical twins. TCRdb redid the calling of the 5' RACE reads with MiXCR, one entry per CDR3 protein. Of under 350,000 distinct CDR3 sequences detected, 7.5% to 9.5% appear once; the ten largest clones hold approximately 6.5%. Another study also made use of these data, one on yellow fever vaccine responses in identical twins.

Sample: CD8+ T cells sorted from blood. Receptors were obtained from a woman younger than 35 in good health. Each CDR3 is given with its conserved first and last residue. Where a row states a size, it is once, few, many or the class of an expanded clone; other rows omit it.

TRBV14	15	TRBJ2-2	few	CASSPGTVNTGELFF
TRBV6-1	13	TRBJ1-2	many	CASSETGIYGYTF
TRBV29-1	13	TRBJ2-3	NA	CSGRGLETDTQYF
TRBV15	15	TRBJ2-1	many	CATSRGTSGSNEQFF
TRBV28	16	TRBJ2-3	many	CASSIKQGGYTDTQYF
TRBV10-3	12	TRBJ2-7	NA	CAISAGGYEQYF
TRBV4-2	14	TRBJ2-3	few	CASSLRQETDTQYF
TRBV30	13	TRBJ1-1	few	CAWRLGGETEAFF
TRBV2	13	TRBJ1-6	NA	CATLRDGDSPLHF
TRBV4-1	14	TRBJ2-7	NA	CASSHLVGAYEQYF
TRBV10-3	13	TRBJ2-3	NA	CAIRWTSIDTQYF
TRBV4-1	16	TRBJ2-3	many	CASSPLADLSTDTQYF
TRBV10-3	13	TRBJ2-7	few	CATTGASTYEQYF
TRBV20-1	14	TRBJ1-4	few	CSARDGTGNEKLFF
TRBV20-1	11	TRBJ2-1	few	CSARQRLEQFF
TRBV6-5	12	TRBJ2-7	many	CASEGTGGEQYF
TRBV7-3	14	TRBJ1-1	NA	CASSLTGWGTEAFF
TRBV27	13	TRBJ2-1	NA	CASSMNQYNEQFF
TRBV12-3/TRBV12-4	15	TRBJ2-1	NA	CASSQLRSSYNEQFF
TRBV4-2	16	TRBJ2-7	few	CASSQEWDTPSYEQYF
TRBV20-1	11	TRBJ2-7	few	CSARFIYEQYF
TRBV27	16	TRBJ1-5	many	CASSLSAAGYNQPQHF
TRBV11-2	15	TRBJ2-3	many	CASSNRTSGSDTQYF
TRBV11-3	15	TRBJ2-3	NA	CASSTRDRGTDTQYF
TRBV12-3/TRBV12-4	13	TRBJ2-1	NA	CASSLGGLGEQFF
TRBV27	16	TRBJ2-1	NA	CASSLLVGFTYNEQFF
TRBV15	14	TRBJ2-1	NA	CATSRDWPSGEQFF
TRBV6-5	12	TRBJ2-3	NA	CASFISPDTQYF
TRBV6-2/TRBV6-3	17	TRBJ2-1	NA	CASSYSGKVLVYNEQFF
TRBV4-2	15	TRBJ2-7	few	CASSQGRGEDYEQYF
TRBV6-1	16	TRBJ2-7	few	CASSALTGEGSNEQYF
TRBV11-2	15	TRBJ1-1	once	CASSLARGPNTGAFF
TRBV7-2	14	TRBJ2-7	NA	CASAGTGLTYEQYF
TRBV12-3/TRBV12-4	14	TRBJ2-1	NA	CAIREGAPDNEQFF